One sample yielded the 21 T cell receptor beta chains listed below, sequenced in a study of cytomegalovirus exposure and HLA in healthy donors. Only in-frame clones appear in the TCRdb table, and some are missing; sequencing was by immunoSEQ multiplex PCR. Altogether under 200,000 clones are present, roughly nine tenths being singletons, with the ten largest covering around 6%. The sample was PBMCs. These receptors were taken from a woman aged 25 to 39 in good health and CMV-seronegative.

This clone was found once. The chain recombines TRBV10-3 with TRBJ2-7; D is ambiguous. With 3 bases removed from V and 2 bases from J, the gap between germline ends came to 11 bases. The CDR3 runs to 14 residues. Germline CDR1 reads ENHRY; CDR2 reads SYGVKD. The CDR3 region is CAISDRKSAYEQYF. The CDR3 nucleotides are TGTGCCATCAGTGATAGGAAGAGCGCCTACGAGCAGTACTTC.

The chain carries TRBV6-6 and TRBJ1-2; maybe TRBD1 (5 bases). The germline V gene has CDR1 MNHNY and CDR2 SVGAGI (reference sequence). This CDR3 contains 14 residues. V was pared by 8 bases and J by 3 bases, with 16 bases between. The CDR3 coding sequence is TGTGCCAGCCACCGGGACTCAGAAGACTATGGCTACACCTTC. Amino acids: CASHRDSEDYGYTF.

This clone was found a few times. The rearrangement uses TRBV6-1 and TRBJ1-2, with D unresolved. Trimming removed 4 bases from V and 4 bases from J, with 10 bases in between. Per the germline V gene, CDR1 is MNHNS and CDR2 is SASEGT. The length of the CDR3 is 13 residues. CDR3: CASSGGGTYGYTF. The CDR3 region has the DNA TGTGCCAGCAGTGGGGGAGGAACCTATGGCTACACCTTC.

Only one count was recorded for this clone. V gene TRBV11-1 combines with J gene TRBJ1-3; D ambiguous. The CDR3 is made up of 17 amino acids. CDR1 is SGHAT and CDR2 is FQDESV in the germline V gene (reference sequence). V shed 1 base and J shed 4 bases, with 17 bases lying between them. CDR3 in DNA: TGTGCCAGCAGCTTAGGAGCTTCCGCCTTCAGAGGAAACACCATATATTTT. Translating it yields CASSLGASAFRGNTIYF.

The V and J genes are TRBV5-1 and TRBJ1-1; D is unresolved. CDR3 length equals 13 residues. Germline loops: CDR1 SGHRS, CDR2 YFSETQ. Trimming cost V 1 base and J 3 bases, with 7 bases left between them. CDR3 region: CASSLLLDTEAFF. The CDR3 nucleotides read TGCGCCAGCAGCTTGCTTTTGGACACTGAAGCTTTCTTT. The variable domain in full, with the rest retrieved from reference TRBV5-1 and TRBJ1-1, is KAGVTQTPRYLIKTRGQQVTLSCSPISGHRSVSWYQQTPGQGLQFLFEYFSETQRNKGNFPGRFSGRQFSNSRSEMNVSTLELGDSALYLCASSLLLDTEAFFGQGTRLTVV.

The chain links TRBV5-1 to TRBJ1-1; the D gene is possibly TRBD1 (5 bases). Germline assignment: CDR1 SGHRS and CDR2 YFSETQ. Trimming pared 3 bases from V and 4 bases from J, leaving 10 bases between. The CDR3 loop spans 13 amino acids. The CDR3 reads CASSSEQVTEAFF. The DNA of the CDR3 is TGCGCCAGCAGCTCGGAACAGGTCACTGAAGCTTTCTTT.

V is TRBV5-1 and J is TRBJ1-1; 12 bases align to TRBD1. CDR1 and CDR2 from the germline V gene are SGHRS and YFSETQ. CDR3 size: 15 residues. V lost 3 bases and J lost 6; bases outside the gene matches: 6. The DNA of the CDR3 is TGCGCCAGCAGCTATACGGGACAGGGGGCCTCTGAAGCTTTCTTT. Its translation: CASSYTGQGASEAFF.

This CDR3 is CASSLGTGTGDTEAFF. The CDR3 DNA follows: TGTGCCAGCAGCTTAGGCACCGGGACAGGAGACACTGAAGCTTTCTTT. The rearrangement links TRBV11-3 to TRBJ1-1; 8 positions match TRBD1. The junction had 7 bases not matched to a gene; V was cut back by 1 base and J by 3 bases. The CDR3 is 16 amino acids. Looked up from germline, CDR1 is SGHNT and CDR2 is YENEEA.

The chain employs TRBV5-4 and TRBJ1-1; D possibly corresponds to TRBD1 (5 bases). The CDR3 length is 15 residues. Looked up from germline, CDR1 is SGHNT and CDR2 is YYREEE (reference sequence). The ends were cut back, 4 bases at V and 0 bases at J, with 13 bases in the middle. The chain's CDR3 is CASSDPQVLNTEAFF. The CDR3 nucleotides are TGTGCCAGCAGCGACCCACAGGTTTTGAACACTGAAGCTTTCTTT.

The V and J genes are TRBV13 and TRBJ1-3, with 10 bases fitting TRBD1. Trimming took 0 bases from V and 2 from J; bases not matched to a gene: 1. Germline assignment: CDR1 PRHDT and CDR2 FYEKMQ (reference sequence). The CDR3 loop spans 16 amino acids. CDR3: CASSLGGQGTGNTIYF. The DNA of the CDR3 is TGTGCCAGCAGCTTAGGGGGACAGGGGACTGGAAACACCATATATTTT.

This CDR3 reads CAWSPLRQETQYF. As DNA, the CDR3 is TGTGCCTGGAGCCCCTTGCGGCAAGAGACCCAGTACTTC. The V call is TRBV30, the J call TRBJ2-5; D is undetermined. V lost 3 bases to trimming and J lost 2 bases, with 10 bases between them. CDR3 length: 13 amino acids. Germline assignment: CDR1 GTSNPN and CDR2 SVGIG (reference sequence).

This chain links TRBV7-3 with TRBJ2-1; TRBD2 matches at 9 bases. The germline V gene has CDR1 SGHTA and CDR2 FQGTGA. The CDR3 is 16 residues long. V lost 6 bases to trimming and J lost 4 bases; unmatched junction nucleotides: 10. This CDR3 reads CASSLIAGVVYNEQFF. CDR3 sequence (DNA): TGTGCCAGCAGTCTAATAGCGGGAGTCGTGTACAATGAGCAGTTCTTC.

The gene calls are TRBV10-1 and TRBJ2-7; D may be TRBD2 (6 bases). Trimming shortened V by 5 bases and J by 3 bases, and 11 bases separated the two germline ends. This CDR3 contains 13 residues. CDR1 WNHNN and CDR2 SYGVQD come from the germline V gene (reference sequence). CDR3 sequence: CASSPWGGYEQYF. Written as DNA, the CDR3 is TGCGCCAGCAGTCCTTGGGGAGGCTACGAGCAGTACTTC.

V usage is TRBV7-2 and J usage is TRBJ2-5, with no clear D. CDR3 length equals 13 residues. With 1 base removed from V and 2 bases from J, the gap between germline ends came to 5 bases. Germline CDR1 is SGHTA and CDR2 is FQGNSA. Here the CDR3 DNA reads TGTGCCAGCAGCTTAGGGTCTCAAGAGACCCAGTACTTC. Amino acids: CASSLGSQETQYF.

The chain employs TRBV29-1 and TRBJ2-2, with 9 bases fitting TRBD1. The trim removed 7 bases at V and 7 bases at J, leaving 10 bases unmatched. Germline assignment: CDR1 SQVTM and CDR2 ANQGSEA. This CDR3 region has 14 residues. The CDR3 spells CSASLGQGVGELFF. DNA of the CDR3: TGCAGCGCCTCATTGGGACAGGGAGTCGGGGAGCTGTTTTTT.

The rearrangement joins TRBV4-2 to TRBJ2-2; no definite D call. The CDR3 totals 15 residues. Germline V gene data show CDR1 as LGHNA and CDR2 as YNFKEQ. Between the trimmed V and J ends, which lost 0 bases and 4 bases, there was a span of 9 bases. The CDR3 region has the DNA TGTGCCAGCAGCCAAGATCGGGCACTCACCGGGGAGCTGTTTTTT. Amino acids: CASSQDRALTGELFF.

The chain recombines TRBV15 with TRBJ1-1; 10 bases align to TRBD1. The germline gives CDR1 LNHNV, CDR2 YYDKDF (reference sequence). The CDR3 runs to 16 residues. Trimming cost V 3 bases and J 7 bases; bases outside gene matches: 11. CDR3 nucleotide sequence: TGTGCCACCAGCAGGAGGACAGGGGGTCCGGCTGGTGAAGCTTTCTTT. Encoded protein: CATSRRTGGPAGEAFF. The variable domain in full, completed from reference TRBV15 and TRBJ1-1, reads DAMVIQNPRYQVTQFGKPVTLSCSQTLNHNVMYWYQQKSSQAPKLLFHYYDKDFNNEADTPDNFQSRRPNTSFCFLDIRSPGLGDTAMYLCATSRRTGGPAGEAFFGQGTRLTVV.

The CDR3 reads CASSGGRAGEETQYF. In nucleotides, the CDR3 is TGTGCCAGCAGTGGGGGCAGAGCAGGGGAAGAGACCCAGTACTTC. The chain uses TRBV7-7 and TRBJ2-5; a weak D match, TRBD1 (6 bases). Trimming stripped 6 bases from V and 3 bases from J, with 17 bases between. The CDR3 extends over 15 amino acids. Looked up from germline, CDR1 is SSHAT and CDR2 is FNYEAQ (reference sequence).

The chain joins TRBV5-5 to TRBJ2-7, with a tentative D call TRBD1 (6 bases). The germline V and J ends were trimmed by 4 bases and 3 bases, with 11 bases remaining between them. There are 13 residues in the CDR3. CDR1 is SGHKS and CDR2 is YYEKEE in the germline V gene (reference sequence). The CDR3 region has the DNA TGTGCCAGCAGCCGGACAGTAGTCTACGAGCAGTACTTC. As protein: CASSRTVVYEQYF.

CDR3 loop: CASSLGGNRDEQFF. DNA for the CDR3: TGTGCCAGCAGCTTGGGCGGGAATAGGGATGAGCAGTTCTTC. V is TRBV11-2 and J is TRBJ2-1, with D perhaps matching TRBD2 (6 bases). V gave up 3 bases and J gave up 8 bases, with 14 bases separating them. The CDR3 sequence is 14 residues long. In germline, CDR1 is SGHAT, CDR2 FQNNGV.

V gene TRBV9 combines with J gene TRBJ2-7; 8 positions match TRBD2. This CDR3 comprises 15 residues. Germline lookup yields CDR1 SGDLS and CDR2 YYNGEE. V was pared by 4 bases and J by 3 bases, with 9 bases of the junction left unmatched. CDR3 amino acids: CASSSGGDPFYEQYF. The CDR3 DNA is TGTGCCAGCAGCTCCGGGGGGGATCCGTTCTACGAGCAGTACTTC.